Detailed here is one T cell receptor beta chain. Antigen: not known. Profiling relied on immunoSEQ multiplex PCR, and the TCRdb table lists in-frame clones only, not all of them. The table shows under 35,000 clones, with roughly nine tenths occurring only once. The CDR3 is made up of 16 amino acids. V lost 2 bases to trimming and J lost 7 bases, with 18 bases between them. From germline, CDR1 is SGHRS and CDR2 YFSETQ. The data originate from a study of PD-L1 blockade in urothelial cancer. Study findings and constraints: Pretreatment peripheral blood TCR clonality that fell below the median predicted better survival among the patients studied.

Documented time point: peripheral blood 6 weeks after treatment start. The chain couples TRBV5-1 to TRBJ1-4; TRBD1 might be the D (5 bases). The sequence was collected from an elderly man with urothelial cancer. The sample in question was PBMCs, obtained around atezolizumab (anti-PD-L1) treatment. The CDR3 protein is CASSLGPTGGSEKLFF. The CDR3 region has the DNA TGCGCCAGCAGCTTAGGACCCACTGGGGGGAGTGAAAAACTGTTTTTT.